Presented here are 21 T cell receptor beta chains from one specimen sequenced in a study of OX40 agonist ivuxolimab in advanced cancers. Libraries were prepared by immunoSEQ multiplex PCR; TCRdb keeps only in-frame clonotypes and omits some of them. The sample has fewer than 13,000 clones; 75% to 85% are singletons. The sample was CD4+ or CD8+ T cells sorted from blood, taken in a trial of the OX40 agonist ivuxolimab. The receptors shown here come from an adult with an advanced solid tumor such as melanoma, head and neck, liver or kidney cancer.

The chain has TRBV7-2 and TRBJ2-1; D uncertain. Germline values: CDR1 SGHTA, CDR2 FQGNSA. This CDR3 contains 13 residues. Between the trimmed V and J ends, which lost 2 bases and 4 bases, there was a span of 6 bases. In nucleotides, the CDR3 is TGTGCCAGCAGCTTAACTGGTTACAATGAGCAGTTCTTC. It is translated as CASSLTGYNEQFF.

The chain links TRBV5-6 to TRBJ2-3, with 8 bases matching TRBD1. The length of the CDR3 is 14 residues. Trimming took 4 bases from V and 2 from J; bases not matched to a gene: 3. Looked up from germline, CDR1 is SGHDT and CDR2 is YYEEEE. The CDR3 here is CASSTDRVTDTQYF. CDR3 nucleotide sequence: TGTGCCAGCAGCACGGACAGGGTCACAGATACGCAGTATTTT. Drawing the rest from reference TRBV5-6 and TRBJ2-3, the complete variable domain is DAGVTQSPTHLIKTRGQQVTLRCSPKSGHDTVSWYQQALGQGPQFIFQYYEEEERQRGNFPDRFSGHQFPNYSSELNVNALLLGDSALYLCASSTDRVTDTQYFGPGTRLTVL.

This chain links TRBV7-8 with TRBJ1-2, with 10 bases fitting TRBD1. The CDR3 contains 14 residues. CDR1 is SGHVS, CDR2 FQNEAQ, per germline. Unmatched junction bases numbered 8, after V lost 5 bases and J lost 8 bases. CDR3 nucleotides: TGTGCCAGCAGCCTAAAATCGACAGGGGGCGGCTACACCTTC. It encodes CASSLKSTGGGYTF.

For the CDR3, the DNA is TGTGCCAGCAGCGTAGGAGTTTCTAGCACAGATACGCAGTATTTT. Translation: CASSVGVSSTDTQYF. V is TRBV9 and J is TRBJ2-3, with no clear D. Deletions cut 0 bases from V and 0 bases from J, with 8 bases between. The CDR3 is 15 residues long. Germline V gene sequence: CDR1 SGDLS, CDR2 YYNGEE.

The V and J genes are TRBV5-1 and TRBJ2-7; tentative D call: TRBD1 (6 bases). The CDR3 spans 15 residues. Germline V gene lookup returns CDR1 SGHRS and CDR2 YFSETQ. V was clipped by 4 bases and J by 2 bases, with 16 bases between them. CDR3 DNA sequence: TGCGCCAGCAGCGGATCCGGGACACCAGCCTACGAGCAGTACTTC. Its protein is CASSGSGTPAYEQYF.

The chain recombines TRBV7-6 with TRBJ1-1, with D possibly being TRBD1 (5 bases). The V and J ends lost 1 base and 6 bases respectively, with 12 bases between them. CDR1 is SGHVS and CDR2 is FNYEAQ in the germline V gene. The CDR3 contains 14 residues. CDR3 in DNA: TGTGCCAGCAGCTTAGGGGGGAGGGTGCCTGAAGCTTTCTTT. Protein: CASSLGGRVPEAFF.

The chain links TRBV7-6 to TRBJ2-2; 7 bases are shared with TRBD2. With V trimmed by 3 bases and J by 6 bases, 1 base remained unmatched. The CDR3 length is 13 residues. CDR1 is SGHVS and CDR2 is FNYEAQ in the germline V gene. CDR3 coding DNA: TGTGCCAGCAGCTTTGCGGGAGCCGGGGAGCTGTTTTTT. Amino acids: CASSFAGAGELFF.

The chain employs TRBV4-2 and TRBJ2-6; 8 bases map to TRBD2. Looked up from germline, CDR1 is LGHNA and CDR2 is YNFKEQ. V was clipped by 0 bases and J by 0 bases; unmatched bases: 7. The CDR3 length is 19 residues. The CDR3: CASSQEPAGVVSGANVLTF. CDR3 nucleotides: TGTGCCAGCAGCCAAGAACCAGCGGGGGTGGTCTCTGGGGCCAACGTCCTGACTTTC.

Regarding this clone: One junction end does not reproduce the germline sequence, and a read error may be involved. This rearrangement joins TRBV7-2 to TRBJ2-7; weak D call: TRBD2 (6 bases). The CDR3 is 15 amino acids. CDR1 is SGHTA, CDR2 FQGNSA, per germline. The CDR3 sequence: CASSQGMGGTDEQYF. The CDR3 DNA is TGCGCCAGCAGCCAAGGTATGGGAGGAACTGACGAGCAGTACTTC.

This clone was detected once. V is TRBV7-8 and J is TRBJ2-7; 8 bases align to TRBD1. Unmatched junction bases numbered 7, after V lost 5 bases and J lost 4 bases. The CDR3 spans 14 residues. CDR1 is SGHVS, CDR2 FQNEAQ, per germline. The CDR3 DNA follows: TGTGCCAGCAGCCCCCAGGGGGCAGGTTACGAGCAGTACTTC. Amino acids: CASSPQGAGYEQYF.

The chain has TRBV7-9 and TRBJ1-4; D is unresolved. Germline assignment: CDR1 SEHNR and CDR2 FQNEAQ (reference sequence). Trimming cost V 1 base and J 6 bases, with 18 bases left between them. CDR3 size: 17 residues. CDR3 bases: TGTGCCAGCAGCTTAGAGAGTTCTGCATACTTCGATGAAAAACTGTTTTTT. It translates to CASSLESSAYFDEKLFF.

The CDR3: CASSLVTGASEKLFF. The CDR3 DNA reads TGTGCCAGCAGCTTAGTGACCGGGGCCTCGGAAAAACTGTTTTTT. The chain links TRBV7-6 to TRBJ1-4, with D perhaps TRBD1 (5 bases). Germline V lookup: CDR1 SGHVS, CDR2 FNYEAQ. The ends were cut back, 1 base at V and 8 bases at J, with 14 bases in the middle. The CDR3 is 15 residues long.

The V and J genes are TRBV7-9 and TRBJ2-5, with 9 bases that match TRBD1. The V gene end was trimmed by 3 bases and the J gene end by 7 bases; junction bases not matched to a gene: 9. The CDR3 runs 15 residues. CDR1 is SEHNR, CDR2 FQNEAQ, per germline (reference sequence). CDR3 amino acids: CASSFDRDRVRTQYF. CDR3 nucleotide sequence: TGTGCCAGCAGCTTCGACCGGGACAGGGTACGGACCCAGTACTTC. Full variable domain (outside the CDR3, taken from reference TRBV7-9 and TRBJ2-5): DTGVSQNPRHKITKRGQNVTFRCDPISEHNRLYWYRQTLGQGPEFLTYFQNEAQLEKSRLLSDRFSAERPKGSFSTLEIQRTEQGDSAMYLCASSFDRDRVRTQYFGPGTRLLVL.

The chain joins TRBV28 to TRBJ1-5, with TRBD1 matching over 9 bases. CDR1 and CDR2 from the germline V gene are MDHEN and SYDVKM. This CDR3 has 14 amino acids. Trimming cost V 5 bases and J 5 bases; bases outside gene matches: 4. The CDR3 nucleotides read TGTGCCAGCAGTATAGACAGGGGGGATCAGCCCCAGCATTTT. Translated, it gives CASSIDRGDQPQHF.

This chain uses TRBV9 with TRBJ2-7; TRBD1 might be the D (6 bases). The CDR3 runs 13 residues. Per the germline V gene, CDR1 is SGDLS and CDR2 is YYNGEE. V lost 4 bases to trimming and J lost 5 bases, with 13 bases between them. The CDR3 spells CASSPGGGNEQYF. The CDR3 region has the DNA TGTGCCAGCAGCCCCGGTGGGGGCAACGAGCAGTACTTC. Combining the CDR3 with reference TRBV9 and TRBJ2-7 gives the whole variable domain DSGVTQTPKHLITATGQRVTLRCSPRSGDLSVYWYQQSLDQGLQFLIQYYNGEERAKGNILERFSAQQFPDLHSELNLSSLELGDSALYFCASSPGGGNEQYFGPGTRLTVT.

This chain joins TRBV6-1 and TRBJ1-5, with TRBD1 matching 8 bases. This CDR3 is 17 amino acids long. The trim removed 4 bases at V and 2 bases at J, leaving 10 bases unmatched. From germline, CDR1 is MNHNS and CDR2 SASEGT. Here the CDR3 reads CASSGLQGAFGNQPQHF. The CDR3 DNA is TGTGCCAGCAGTGGACTGCAGGGGGCATTCGGCAATCAGCCCCAGCATTTT.

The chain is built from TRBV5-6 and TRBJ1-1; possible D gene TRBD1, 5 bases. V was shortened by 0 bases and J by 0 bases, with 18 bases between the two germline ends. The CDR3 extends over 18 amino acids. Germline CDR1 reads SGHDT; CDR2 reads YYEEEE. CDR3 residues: CASSLGIPGTEMNTEAFF. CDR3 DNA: TGTGCCAGCAGCTTGGGGATACCAGGGACGGAAATGAACACTGAAGCTTTCTTT.

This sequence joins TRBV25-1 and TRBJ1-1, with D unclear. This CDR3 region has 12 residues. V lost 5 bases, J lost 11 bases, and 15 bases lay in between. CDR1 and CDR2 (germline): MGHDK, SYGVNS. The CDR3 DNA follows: TGTGCCAGCAGTCAGGCCTACATGGAGGCTTTCTTT. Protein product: CASSQAYMEAFF.

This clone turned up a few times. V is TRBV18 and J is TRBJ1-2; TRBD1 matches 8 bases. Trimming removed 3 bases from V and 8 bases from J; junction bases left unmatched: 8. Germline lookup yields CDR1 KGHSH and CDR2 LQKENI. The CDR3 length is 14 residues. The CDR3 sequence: CASSPLDRVEGYTF. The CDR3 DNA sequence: TGTGCCAGCTCACCTCTGGACAGGGTGGAGGGCTACACCTTC.

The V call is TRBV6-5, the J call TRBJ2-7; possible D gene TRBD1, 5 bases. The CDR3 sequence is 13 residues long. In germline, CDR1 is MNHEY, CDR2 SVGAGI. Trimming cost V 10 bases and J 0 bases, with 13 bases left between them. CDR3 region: CATEQDSSYEQYF. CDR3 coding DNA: TGTGCCACCGAACAAGACAGCTCCTACGAGCAGTACTTC.

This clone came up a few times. The CDR3 nucleotides read TGTGCCAGCAGCGCGGGACAGGGTTTGGCTAATGAAAAACTGTTTTTT. This encodes CASSAGQGLANEKLFF. The chain recombines TRBV5-4 with TRBJ1-4, with 9 positions matching TRBD1. This CDR3 comprises 16 residues. The V gene end was trimmed by 4 bases and the J gene end by 3 bases; junction bases not matched to a gene: 7. Germline-derived CDR1 and CDR2 are SGHNT and YYREEE (reference sequence).